This TCR beta chain was captured in a study of T cells in Graves' hyperthyroidism and ophthalmopathy. About the study: The blood sample was taken at first diagnosis, before treatment began. Regarding the study as a whole: Model output signaled ophthalmopathy a median roughly 6 months ahead of onset. Blood also showed most of the thyroid clonotypes that were expanded above 0.001.

This CDR3 is 15 amino acids long. The V end was cut by 0 bases, the J end by 2 bases, with 13 bases between. Germline values: CDR1 GTSNPN, CDR2 SVGIG (reference sequence). Notes on this clonotype: Its antigen is unidentified.

Template material for amplifying TCR beta CDR3 regions consisted of RNA transcripts. Primed by the HTBI set, a first-round RT-PCR was run on the TCR CDR3. TCRdb itself ran the multiplex PCR reads through MiXCR, one entry per CDR3 protein. The data contain around 560,000 distinct CDR3 sequences, roughly 17% of them seen just once; the ten biggest clones take up about 20%. The patients, who ranged from 18 to 65 in age, presented with newly diagnosed hyperthyroidism lasting under 2 months. Sequenced input: blood. The chain recombines TRBV30 with TRBJ1-1; no definite D call. The source is a young woman with Graves' hyperthyroidism. CDR3 in amino acids: CAWSVLVGINTEAFF. CDR3 DNA: TGTGCCTGGAGTGTACTGGTAGGGATAAACACTGAAGCTTTCTTT.